These T cell receptor beta chains were read from a single sample in a study of radiotherapy plus CTLA-4 blockade in lung cancer. The repertoire was sequenced with immunoSEQ multiplex PCR; TCRdb's copy has only in-frame clones and lacks some. The table has under 95,000 clones, more than 80% seen once. Sequenced here: peripheral blood, sampled from a patient treated with radiotherapy plus ipilimumab. The receptor set was obtained from a human donor with non-small cell lung cancer who had stable disease on radiotherapy plus ipilimumab. CDR3s include the opening cysteine and the closing phenylalanine or tryptophan. Fields, in order: D gene, V gene, J gene, clone size, CDR3 protein, CDR3 DNA. The D gene is left open where the match is weak. Clone size is given for some rows only: seen once, a few or many times, or a class if the clone is expanded.

d_gene: TRBD1
v_gene: TRBV10-2
j_gene: TRBJ1-5
abundance: .
CDR3aa: CASRNSGGSQPQHF
CDR3nt: TGCGCCAGCAGGAATTCAGGGGGCTCCCAGCCCCAGCATTTT

d_gene: TRBD1
v_gene: TRBV28
j_gene: TRBJ1-5
abundance: .
CDR3aa: CASKLRDRVGGNQPQHF
CDR3nt: TGTGCCAGCAAGCTCCGGGACAGGGTAGGGGGCAATCAGCCCCAGCATTTT

d_gene: .
v_gene: TRBV7-9
j_gene: TRBJ2-1
abundance: .
CDR3aa: CASSSSTSYNEQFF
CDR3nt: TGTGCCAGCAGTAGCTCCACTTCCTACAATGAGCAGTTCTTC

d_gene: .
v_gene: TRBV6-5
j_gene: TRBJ1-1
abundance: .
CDR3aa: CASRDPNTEAFF
CDR3nt: TGTGCCAGCAGGGATCCGAACACTGAAGCTTTCTTT

d_gene: TRBD1
v_gene: TRBV30
j_gene: TRBJ1-4
abundance: .
CDR3aa: CAWIDPGQGRTNEKLFF
CDR3nt: TGTGCCTGGATTGACCCGGGACAGGGGCGCACTAATGAAAAACTGTTTTTT

d_gene: .
v_gene: TRBV2
j_gene: TRBJ2-5
abundance: .
CDR3aa: CASSGRETQYF
CDR3nt: TGTGCCAGCAGTGGGCGGGAGACCCAGTACTTC

d_gene: .
v_gene: TRBV6-4
j_gene: TRBJ2-3
abundance: .
CDR3aa: CASSLNAGDTQYF
CDR3nt: TGTGCCAGCAGTCTGAACGCAGGGGATACGCAGTATTTT

d_gene: TRBD1
v_gene: TRBV6-1
j_gene: TRBJ2-7
abundance: .
CDR3aa: CASSVGTVSYEQYF
CDR3nt: TGTGCCAGCAGTGTGGGGACAGTCTCCTACGAGCAGTACTTC

d_gene: .
v_gene: TRBV6-5
j_gene: TRBJ2-7
abundance: .
CDR3aa: CAAPGEVTYEQYF
CDR3nt: TGTGCCGCCCCAGGGGAAGTCACCTACGAGCAGTACTTC

d_gene: .
v_gene: TRBV7-3
j_gene: TRBJ1-1
abundance: .
CDR3aa: CASSLTTQGTEAFF
CDR3nt: TGTGCCAGCAGCTTAACGACGCAGGGTACTGAAGCTTTCTTT

d_gene: TRBD2
v_gene: TRBV5-1
j_gene: TRBJ2-1
abundance: .
CDR3aa: CASSVGLAGREEQFF
CDR3nt: TGCGCCAGCAGCGTGGGACTAGCGGGGCGAGAGGAGCAGTTCTTC

d_gene: .
v_gene: TRBV30
j_gene: TRBJ1-3
abundance: .
CDR3aa: CAWGSGNTIYF
CDR3nt: TGTGCCTGGGGATCAGGAAACACCATATATTTT

d_gene: .
v_gene: TRBV6-6
j_gene: TRBJ1-4
abundance: few
CDR3aa: CASRPKQGLGEKLFF
CDR3nt: TGTGCCAGCAGGCCCAAACAGGGCCTTGGTGAAAAACTGTTTTTT

d_gene: TRBD2
v_gene: TRBV5-4
j_gene: TRBJ2-1
abundance: .
CDR3aa: CASSVGLALDEQFF
CDR3nt: TGTGCCAGCAGCGTCGGACTAGCGTTGGATGAGCAGTTCTTC

d_gene: .
v_gene: TRBV7-9
j_gene: TRBJ1-5
abundance: once
CDR3aa: CASSLVGSISNQPQHF
CDR3nt: TGTGCCAGCAGCTTAGTCGGGTCAATATCCAATCAGCCCCAGCATTTT

d_gene: TRBD1
v_gene: TRBV15
j_gene: TRBJ2-7
abundance: .
CDR3aa: CATSSWTGGFGEQYF
CDR3nt: TGTGCCACCAGCAGTTGGACAGGGGGCTTCGGCGAGCAGTACTTC

d_gene: .
v_gene: TRBV5-4
j_gene: TRBJ1-2
abundance: .
CDR3aa: CASSSRGANYGYTF
CDR3nt: TGTGCCAGCAGCTCCCGGGGAGCTAACTATGGCTACACCTTC

d_gene: TRBD1
v_gene: TRBV2
j_gene: TRBJ1-5
abundance: .
CDR3aa: CASSVPGQGSIFNQPQHF
CDR3nt: TGTGCCAGCAGTGTCCCGGGACAGGGGTCTATATTCAATCAGCCCCAGCATTTT

d_gene: .
v_gene: TRBV5-4
j_gene: TRBJ2-5
abundance: .
CDR3aa: CASSLGSSQETQYF
CDR3nt: TGTGCCAGCAGCTTGGGGTCTAGTCAGGAGACCCAGTACTTC

d_gene: TRBD2
v_gene: TRBV29-1
j_gene: TRBJ2-3
abundance: once
CDR3aa: CSVERLAGGPSDTQYF
CDR3nt: TGCAGCGTTGAACGACTAGCGGGAGGGCCATCAGATACGCAGTATTTT

d_gene: TRBD2
v_gene: TRBV6-1
j_gene: TRBJ2-1
abundance: .
CDR3aa: CASSPSGGANEQFF
CDR3nt: TGTGCCAGCAGTCCCAGCGGGGGGGCTAATGAGCAGTTCTTC

d_gene: .
v_gene: TRBV11-2
j_gene: TRBJ2-1
abundance: once
CDR3aa: CASSQQAEDEQFF
CDR3nt: TGTGCCAGCAGTCAGCAAGCTGAGGATGAGCAGTTCTTC

d_gene: TRBD1
v_gene: TRBV2
j_gene: TRBJ1-1
abundance: .
CDR3aa: CASSRQGSGTEAFF
CDR3nt: TGTGCCAGCAGTCGACAGGGTAGCGGCACTGAAGCTTTCTTT

d_gene: TRBD2
v_gene: TRBV5-1
j_gene: TRBJ2-1
abundance: .
CDR3aa: CASSPGGGAGANEQFF
CDR3nt: TGCGCCAGCAGCCCCGGGGGGGGAGCGGGAGCTAATGAGCAGTTCTTC

d_gene: TRBD2
v_gene: TRBV6-5
j_gene: TRBJ2-7
abundance: .
CDR3aa: CASSKTSAGYEQYF
CDR3nt: TGTGCCAGCAGCAAGACTAGCGCCGGCTACGAGCAGTACTTC

d_gene: TRBD1
v_gene: TRBV7-9
j_gene: TRBJ2-7
abundance: .
CDR3aa: CASSLEWDRTYEQYF
CDR3nt: TGTGCCAGCAGCTTAGAGTGGGACAGAACCTACGAGCAGTACTTC

d_gene: TRBD1
v_gene: TRBV19
j_gene: TRBJ1-5
abundance: .
CDR3aa: CASSSLGTGEWDQPQHF
CDR3nt: TGTGCCAGTAGTAGCCTCGGGACAGGTGAATGGGATCAGCCCCAGCATTTT

d_gene: .
v_gene: TRBV4-2
j_gene: TRBJ2-5
abundance: .
CDR3aa: CASSQEQQRETQYF
CDR3nt: TGTGCCAGCAGCCAAGAGCAACAAAGAGAGACCCAGTACTTC

d_gene: .
v_gene: TRBV5-6
j_gene: TRBJ2-7
abundance: few
CDR3aa: CASSSLPGPGGYEQYF
CDR3nt: TGTGCCAGCAGTTCGCTCCCGGGACCGGGTGGCTACGAGCAGTACTTC

d_gene: .
v_gene: TRBV19
j_gene: TRBJ1-2
abundance: .
CDR3aa: CASSTRGANYGYTF
CDR3nt: TGTGCCAGTAGTACTCGGGGAGCTAACTATGGCTACACCTTC

d_gene: .
v_gene: TRBV30
j_gene: TRBJ2-7
abundance: .
CDR3aa: CACHFPEQYF
CDR3nt: TGTGCCTGCCACTTCCCCGAGCAGTACTTC

d_gene: .
v_gene: TRBV10-3
j_gene: TRBJ1-3
abundance: .
CDR3aa: CAIGRLETSGNTIYF
CDR3nt: TGTGCCATCGGCCGGTTAGAAACCTCTGGAAACACCATATATTTT

d_gene: .
v_gene: TRBV27
j_gene: TRBJ1-4
abundance: .
CDR3aa: CASSLGWGEKLFF
CDR3nt: TGTGCCAGCAGTTTGGGTTGGGGAGAAAAACTGTTTTTT

d_gene: .
v_gene: TRBV18
j_gene: TRBJ2-7
abundance: .
CDR3aa: CASSPTRDTYYEQYF
CDR3nt: TGTGCCAGCTCACCGACTCGGGACACCTACTACGAGCAGTACTTC

d_gene: TRBD2
v_gene: TRBV10-2
j_gene: TRBJ2-2
abundance: .
CDR3aa: CASRQAGGPTGELFF
CDR3nt: TGCGCCAGCAGACAAGCGGGGGGGCCCACCGGGGAGCTGTTTTTT

d_gene: TRBD1
v_gene: TRBV27
j_gene: TRBJ1-1
abundance: .
CDR3aa: CASSSKGAKTEAFF
CDR3nt: TGTGCCAGCAGTTCAAAGGGGGCGAAGACTGAAGCTTTCTTT